The following is a TCR beta chain sequence with its context. Libraries were prepared by immunoSEQ multiplex PCR; TCRdb keeps only in-frame clonotypes and omits some of them. The sample yields under 250,000 clones, more than 65% seen once. The entry originates in a study of blood T cell repertoires in COVID-19. CDR3 length equals 15 residues. Germline V CDR1 and CDR2: LGHDT, YNNKEL (reference sequence). V gave up 4 bases and J gave up 0 bases; unmatched junction bases: 4. The sequence was obtained from a man aged 45 to 65 with active or convalescent COVID-19. The sample comprised peripheral blood. The chain carries TRBV3-1 (or the pseudogene TRBV3-2) and TRBJ2-5, with 8 bases fitting TRBD2. The CDR3 region is CASSPRGADQETQYF. The CDR3 DNA reads TGTGCCAGCAGCCCGCGGGGGGCCGACCAAGAGACCCAGTACTTC.